This T cell receptor beta chain was observed in a study of blood T cell repertoires in COVID-19. The repertoire was sequenced with immunoSEQ multiplex PCR; TCRdb's copy has only in-frame clones and lacks some. This table has 300,000 to 400,000 clones, around 90% appearing once. This CDR3 has 12 amino acids. Germline V gene sequence: CDR1 SGHNT, CDR2 YYREEE (reference sequence). V lost 5 bases and J 11 bases, leaving 14 bases between the germline ends. J is TRBJ2-1 and V is TRBV5-4, with no clear D. This TCR was sampled from a man between 60 and 75 years old who had recovered from COVID-19. Sequencing was performed on PBMCs or T cells enriched from blood (not recorded which). The CDR3 DNA reads TGTGCCAGCAGTTCTGAACGAGTTCAGCAGTTCTTC. It yields the protein CASSSERVQQFF.